This entry concerns a single T cell receptor beta chain. Its antigen is not known. Primers: 60 Vbeta forward and 13 Jbeta reverse. Method: immunoSEQ multiplex PCR; TCRdb's copy keeps in-frame clones and lacks some. This sample has some 98,000 clones, with 60% to 80% found just once. The data were obtained in a study of cytomegalovirus exposure and HLA in healthy donors. Germline values: CDR1 SQVTM, CDR2 ANQGSEA. CDR3 size: 11 residues. V gave up 6 bases and J gave up 3 bases, with 9 bases separating them. Study-wide results and limits: Cytomegalovirus association was assigned to about 150 TCR beta chains. In a later analysis, most CMV-associated TCR beta chains appeared HLA-restricted.

The receptor comes from a female donor in good health and CMV-seronegative. Material: PBMCs. This rearrangement joins TRBV29-1 to TRBJ2-7; D might be TRBD2 (6 bases). CDR3: CSVFSGYEQYF. The CDR3 nucleotides are TGCAGCGTCTTTAGCGGCTACGAGCAGTACTTC.